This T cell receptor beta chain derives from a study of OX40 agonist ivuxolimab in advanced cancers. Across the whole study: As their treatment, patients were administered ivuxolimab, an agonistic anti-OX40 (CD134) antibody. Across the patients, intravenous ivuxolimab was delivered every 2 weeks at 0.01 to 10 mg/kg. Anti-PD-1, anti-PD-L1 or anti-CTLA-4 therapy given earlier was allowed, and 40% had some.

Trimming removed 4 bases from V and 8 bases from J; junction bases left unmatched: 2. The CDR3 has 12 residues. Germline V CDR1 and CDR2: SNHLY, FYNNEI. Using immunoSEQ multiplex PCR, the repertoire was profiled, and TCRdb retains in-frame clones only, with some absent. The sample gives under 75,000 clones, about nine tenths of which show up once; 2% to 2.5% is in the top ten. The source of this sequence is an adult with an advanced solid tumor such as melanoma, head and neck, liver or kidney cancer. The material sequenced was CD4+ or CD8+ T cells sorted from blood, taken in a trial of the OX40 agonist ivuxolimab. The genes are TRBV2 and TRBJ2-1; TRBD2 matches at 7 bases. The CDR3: CASSVGGDEQFF. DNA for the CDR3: TGTGCCAGCAGTGTGGGGGGGGATGAGCAGTTCTTC.